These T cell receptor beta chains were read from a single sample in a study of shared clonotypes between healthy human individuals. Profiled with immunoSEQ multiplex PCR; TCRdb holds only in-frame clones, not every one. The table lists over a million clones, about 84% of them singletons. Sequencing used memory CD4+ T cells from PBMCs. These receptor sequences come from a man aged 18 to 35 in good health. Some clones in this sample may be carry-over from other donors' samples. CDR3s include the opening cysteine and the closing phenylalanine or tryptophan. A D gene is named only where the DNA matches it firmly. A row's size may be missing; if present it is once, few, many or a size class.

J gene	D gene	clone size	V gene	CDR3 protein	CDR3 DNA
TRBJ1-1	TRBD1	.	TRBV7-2	CASSKWGQDQGAFF	TGTGCCAGCAGCAAATGGGGACAGGACCAGGGGGCTTTCTTT
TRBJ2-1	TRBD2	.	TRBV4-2	CASSQGVREGSYNEQFF	TGTGCCAGCAGCCAAGGAGTGCGGGAGGGGTCGTACAATGAGCAGTTCTTC
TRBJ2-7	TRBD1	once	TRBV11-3	CASSPGTGSSYEQYF	TGTGCCAGCAGCCCGGGGACAGGAAGCTCCTACGAGCAGTACTTC
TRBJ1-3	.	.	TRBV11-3	CASSLTTIYF	TGTGCCAGCAGCTTAACCACCATATATTTT
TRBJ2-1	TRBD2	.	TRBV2	CASRGGSSSYNEQFF	TGTGCCAGCAGGGGCGGGAGTAGCTCCTACAATGAGCAGTTCTTC
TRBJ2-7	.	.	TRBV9	CASSRAGSYEQCF	TGTGCCAGCAGCCGCGCAGGGTCCTACGAGCAGTGCTTC
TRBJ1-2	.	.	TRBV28	CASFPLVSSFYGYTF	TGTGCCAGCTTCCCCTTGGTTTCGAGTTTCTATGGCTACACCTTC
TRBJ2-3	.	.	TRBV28	CASSLVAASTDTQYF	TGTGCCAGCAGTTTGGTAGCGGCTAGCACAGATACGCAGTATTTT
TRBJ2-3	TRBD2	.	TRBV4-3	CASSQDPVATSGHSSTDTQYF	TGCGCCAGCAGCCAAGATCCTGTCGCGACTAGCGGCCACTCTAGCACAGATACGCAGTATTTT
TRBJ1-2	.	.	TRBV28	CASSSTLSRLYGYTF	TGTGCCAGCAGTTCTACCCTTTCGAGACTCTATGGCTACACCTTC
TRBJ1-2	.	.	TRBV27	CASSSLGRDYGYTF	TGTGCCAGCAGCTCCCTCGGTAGGGACTATGGCTACACCTTC
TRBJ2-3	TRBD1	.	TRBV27	CASSFRTGWGYTQYF	TGTGCCAGCAGTTTTCGGACAGGTTGGGGATATACGCAGTATTTT
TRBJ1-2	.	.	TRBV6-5	CASSYVGDTGYTF	TGTGCCAGCAGTTACGTGGGAGACACTGGCTACACCTTC
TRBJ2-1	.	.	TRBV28	CASSGDYNEQFF	TGTGCCAGCTCGGGAGATTACAATGAGCAGTTCTTC
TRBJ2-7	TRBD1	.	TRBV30	CAWSFRTGSEQYF	TGTGCCTGGAGTTTCCGGACAGGGTCCGAGCAGTACTTC
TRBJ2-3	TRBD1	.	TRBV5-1	CASSLTGQGGTDTQYF	TGCGCCAGCAGCTTGACCGGACAGGGTGGCACAGATACGCAGTATTTT
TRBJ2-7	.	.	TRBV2	CASSVVDEQYF	TGTGCCAGCAGTGTGGTCGACGAGCAGTACTTC
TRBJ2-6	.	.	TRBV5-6	CASSLGASGANVLTF	TGTGCCAGCAGCTTGGGGGCCTCTGGGGCCAACGTCCTGACTTTC
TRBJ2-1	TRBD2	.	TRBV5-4	CASSSPTSGSLNEQFF	TGTGCCAGCAGCTCGCCGACTAGCGGGTCCCTGAATGAGCAGTTCTTC
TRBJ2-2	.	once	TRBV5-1	CASHSGVGYTGELFF	TGCGCCAGCCACTCCGGGGTTGGGTACACCGGGGAGCTGTTTTTT
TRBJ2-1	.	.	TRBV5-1	CASSMDGSSYNEQFF	TGCGCCAGCAGCATGGACGGGAGCTCCTACAATGAGCAGTTCTTC
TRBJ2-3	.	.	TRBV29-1	CSVESGPDTQYF	TGCAGCGTTGAATCGGGGCCAGATACGCAGTATTTT
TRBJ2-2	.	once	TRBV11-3	CASSSYGSTGELFF	TGTGCCAGCAGCTCCTATGGGAGTACCGGGGAGCTGTTTTTT
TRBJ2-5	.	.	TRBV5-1	CASSLGQHKETQYF	TGCGCCAGCAGCTTGGGACAGCACAAAGAGACCCAGTACTTC
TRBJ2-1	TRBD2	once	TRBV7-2	CASSSQGGRVFF	TGTGCCAGCAGCTCCCAAGGTGGGAGGGTGTTCTTC
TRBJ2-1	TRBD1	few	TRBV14	CASSHPQGDEQFF	TGTGCCAGCAGCCATCCCCAGGGGGATGAGCAGTTCTTC
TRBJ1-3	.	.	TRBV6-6	CASSYLDGNTIYF	TGTGCCAGCAGTTACCTGGATGGAAACACCATATATTTT
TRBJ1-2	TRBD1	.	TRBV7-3	CASSSGQGDGYTF	TGTGCCAGCAGCTCGGGACAGGGCGATGGCTACACCTTC
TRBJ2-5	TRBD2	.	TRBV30	CAWSSGGIETQYF	TGTGCCTGGAGTTCGGGGGGAATTGAGACCCAGTACTTC
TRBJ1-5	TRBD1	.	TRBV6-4	CASRPGLDRGAGQPQHF	TGTGCCAGCAGGCCCGGACTGGACAGGGGGGCTGGACAGCCCCAGCATTTT
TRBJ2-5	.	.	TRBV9	CASSVGRLGAQYF	TGTGCCAGCAGCGTAGGACGCCTCGGGGCCCAGTACTTC
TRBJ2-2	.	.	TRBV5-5	CASSENVWELFF	TGTGCCAGCAGCGAAAATGTTTGGGAGCTGTTTTTT
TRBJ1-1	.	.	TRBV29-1	CSVGGMEFGQMNTEAFF	TGCAGCGTTGGCGGGATGGAATTCGGGCAGATGAACACTGAAGCTTTCTTT